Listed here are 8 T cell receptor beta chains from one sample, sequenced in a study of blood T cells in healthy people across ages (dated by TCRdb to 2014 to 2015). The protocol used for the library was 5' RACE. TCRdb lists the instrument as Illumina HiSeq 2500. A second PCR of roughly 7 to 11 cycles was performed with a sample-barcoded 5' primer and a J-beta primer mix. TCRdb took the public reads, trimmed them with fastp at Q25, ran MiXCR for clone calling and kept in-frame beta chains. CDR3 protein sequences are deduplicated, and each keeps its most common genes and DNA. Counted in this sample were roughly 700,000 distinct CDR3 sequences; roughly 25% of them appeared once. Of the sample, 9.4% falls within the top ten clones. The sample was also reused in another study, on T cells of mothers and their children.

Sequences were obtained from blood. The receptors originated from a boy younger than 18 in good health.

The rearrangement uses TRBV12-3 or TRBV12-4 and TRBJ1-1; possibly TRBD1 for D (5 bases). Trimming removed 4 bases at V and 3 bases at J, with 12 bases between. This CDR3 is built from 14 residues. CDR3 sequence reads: CASSSSRDYTEAFF. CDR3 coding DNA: TGTGCCAGCAGTTCGTCCAGGGACTACACTGAAGCTTTCTTT.

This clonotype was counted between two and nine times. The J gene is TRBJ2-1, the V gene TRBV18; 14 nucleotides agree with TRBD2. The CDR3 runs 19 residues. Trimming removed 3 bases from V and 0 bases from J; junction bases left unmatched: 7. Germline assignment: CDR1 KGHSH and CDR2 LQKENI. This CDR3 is CASSPGTSGGPSSYNEQFF. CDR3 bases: TGTGCCAGCTCACCGGGGACTAGCGGGGGACCCAGCTCCTACAATGAGCAGTTCTTC.

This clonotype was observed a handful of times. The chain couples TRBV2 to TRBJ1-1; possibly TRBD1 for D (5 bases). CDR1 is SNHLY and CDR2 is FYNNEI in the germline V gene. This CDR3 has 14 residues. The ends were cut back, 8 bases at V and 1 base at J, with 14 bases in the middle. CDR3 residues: CASGPQGANTEAFF. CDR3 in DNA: TGTGCCAGCGGCCCCCAGGGAGCGAACACTGAAGCTTTCTTT. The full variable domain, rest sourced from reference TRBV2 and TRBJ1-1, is EPEVTQTPSHQVTQMGQEVILRCVPISNHLYFYWYRQILGQKVEFLVSFYNNEISEKSEIFDDQFSVERPDGSNFTLKIRSTKLEDSAMYFCASGPQGANTEAFFGQGTRLTVV.

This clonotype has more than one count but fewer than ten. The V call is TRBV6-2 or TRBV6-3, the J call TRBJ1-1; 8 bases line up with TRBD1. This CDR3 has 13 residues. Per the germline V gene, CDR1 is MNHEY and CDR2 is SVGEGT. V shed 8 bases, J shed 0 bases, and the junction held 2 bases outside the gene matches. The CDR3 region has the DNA TGTGCCAGCGGACAGGGCCTGAACACTGAAGCTTTCTTT. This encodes CASGQGLNTEAFF.

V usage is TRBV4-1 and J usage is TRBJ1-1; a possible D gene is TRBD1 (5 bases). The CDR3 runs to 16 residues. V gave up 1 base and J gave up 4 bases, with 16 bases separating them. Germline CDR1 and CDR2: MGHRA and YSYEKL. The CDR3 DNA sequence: TGCGCCAGCAGCCAAGTAAACAGGCCGACGGGCACTGAAGCTTTCTTT. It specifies CASSQVNRPTGTEAFF.

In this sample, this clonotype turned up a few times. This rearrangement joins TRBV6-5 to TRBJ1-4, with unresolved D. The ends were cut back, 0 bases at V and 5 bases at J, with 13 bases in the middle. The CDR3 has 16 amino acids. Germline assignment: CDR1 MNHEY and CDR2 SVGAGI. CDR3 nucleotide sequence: TGTGCCAGCAGTTACTCGATCCCCGGGTGGAATGAAAAACTGTTTTTT. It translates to CASSYSIPGWNEKLFF.

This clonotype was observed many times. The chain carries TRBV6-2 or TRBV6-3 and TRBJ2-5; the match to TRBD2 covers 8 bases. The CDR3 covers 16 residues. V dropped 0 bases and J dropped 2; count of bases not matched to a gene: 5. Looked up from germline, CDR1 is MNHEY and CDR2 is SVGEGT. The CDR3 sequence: CASSYSMGLGQETQYF. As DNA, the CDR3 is TGTGCCAGCAGTTACTCGATGGGACTAGGGCAAGAGACCCAGTACTTC.

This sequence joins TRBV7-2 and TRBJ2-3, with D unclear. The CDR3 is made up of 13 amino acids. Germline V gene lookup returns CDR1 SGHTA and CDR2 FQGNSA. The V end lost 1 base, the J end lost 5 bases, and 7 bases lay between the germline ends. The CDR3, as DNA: TGTGCCAGCAGCTTAGAAGCAAGAGATACGCAGTATTTT. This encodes CASSLEARDTQYF.